These 2 T cell receptor beta chains share one sample of origin, sequenced in a study of cytomegalovirus exposure and HLA in healthy donors. With 60 Vbeta and 13 Jbeta primers, the PCR was carried out. Only in-frame clones appear in the TCRdb table, and some are missing; sequencing was by immunoSEQ multiplex PCR. The sample consists of about 160,000 clones, roughly 80% of them appearing once. The sample consisted of PBMCs. Receptor source: a woman aged 30 to 39 in good health and CMV-seropositive.

The V call is TRBV19, the J call TRBJ2-4; tentatively, D is TRBD1 (6 bases). This CDR3 comprises 15 residues. Trimming removed 4 bases at V and 0 bases at J, with 10 bases between. The germline gives CDR1 LNHDA, CDR2 SQIVND (reference sequence). The DNA for the CDR3 is TGTGCCAGTAGTACAGGGGCCGGAGCCAAAAACATTCAGTACTTC. As protein: CASSTGAGAKNIQYF.

This clone occurred once. V usage is TRBV4-2 and J usage is TRBJ1-1, with unresolved D. The V gene lost 4 bases and the J gene lost 2 bases, with 23 bases spanning the gap. Germline lookup yields CDR1 LGHNA and CDR2 YNFKEQ. The CDR3 consists of 18 residues. CDR3 bases: TGTGCCAGCAGCCCGCTTTTTGGATTAGGGAGGAGAAACACTGAAGCTTTCTTT. It codes for CASSPLFGLGRRNTEAFF.